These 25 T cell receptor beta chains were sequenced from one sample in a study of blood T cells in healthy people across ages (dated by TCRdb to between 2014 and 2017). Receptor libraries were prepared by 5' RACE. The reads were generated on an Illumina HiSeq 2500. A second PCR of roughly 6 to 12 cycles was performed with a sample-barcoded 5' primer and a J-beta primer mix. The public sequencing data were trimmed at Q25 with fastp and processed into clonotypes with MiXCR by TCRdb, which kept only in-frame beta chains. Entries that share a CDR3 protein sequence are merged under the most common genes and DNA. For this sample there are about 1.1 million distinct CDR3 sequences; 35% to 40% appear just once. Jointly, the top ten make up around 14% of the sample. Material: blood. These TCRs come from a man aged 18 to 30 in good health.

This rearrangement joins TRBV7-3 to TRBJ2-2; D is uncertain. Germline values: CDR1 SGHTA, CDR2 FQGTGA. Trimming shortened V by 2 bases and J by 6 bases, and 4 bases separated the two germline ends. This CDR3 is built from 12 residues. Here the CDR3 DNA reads TGTGCCAGCAGCTTAGAGGCCGGGGAGCTGTTTTTT. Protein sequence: CASSLEAGELFF.

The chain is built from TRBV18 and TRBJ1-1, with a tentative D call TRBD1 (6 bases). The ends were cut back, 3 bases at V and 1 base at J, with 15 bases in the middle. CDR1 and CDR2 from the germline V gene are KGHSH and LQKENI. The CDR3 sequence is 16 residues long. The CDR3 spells CASSPSTGPTNTEAFF. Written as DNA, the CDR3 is TGTGCCAGCTCACCTTCGACAGGTCCGACGAACACTGAAGCTTTCTTT.

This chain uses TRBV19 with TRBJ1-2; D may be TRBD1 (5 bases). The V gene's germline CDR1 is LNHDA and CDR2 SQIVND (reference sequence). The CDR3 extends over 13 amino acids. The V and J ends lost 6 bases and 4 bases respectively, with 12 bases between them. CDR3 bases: TGTGCCAGTAGGGCTGGACATCCCTATGGCTACACCTTC. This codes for CASRAGHPYGYTF.

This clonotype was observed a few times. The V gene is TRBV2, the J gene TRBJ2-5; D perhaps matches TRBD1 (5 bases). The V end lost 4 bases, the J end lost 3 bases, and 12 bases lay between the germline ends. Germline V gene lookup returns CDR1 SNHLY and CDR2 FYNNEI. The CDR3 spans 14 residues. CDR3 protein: CASSVDTSKETQYF. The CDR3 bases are TGTGCCAGCAGTGTGGACACCTCCAAAGAGACCCAGTACTTC.

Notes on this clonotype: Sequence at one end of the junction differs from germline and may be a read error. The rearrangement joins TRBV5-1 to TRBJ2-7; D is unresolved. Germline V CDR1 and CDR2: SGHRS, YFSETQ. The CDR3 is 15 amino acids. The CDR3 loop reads CASRSDILINGERYF. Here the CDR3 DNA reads TGCGCCAGCAGGTCCGACATCCTTATTAACGGTGAGCGGTACTTC.

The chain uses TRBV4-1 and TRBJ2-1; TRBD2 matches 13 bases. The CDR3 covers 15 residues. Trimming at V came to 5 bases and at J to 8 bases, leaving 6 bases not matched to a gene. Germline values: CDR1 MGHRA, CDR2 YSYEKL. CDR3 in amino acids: CASSKLAGGPDEQFF. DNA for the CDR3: TGCGCCAGCAGCAAACTAGCGGGGGGGCCGGATGAGCAGTTCTTC.

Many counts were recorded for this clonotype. The CDR3 reads CASSPMTANYGYTF. For the CDR3, the DNA is TGTGCCAGCAGCCCTATGACTGCCAACTATGGCTACACCTTC. The chain links TRBV6-5 to TRBJ1-2; D remains ambiguous. Germline CDR1 and CDR2: MNHEY and SVGAGI. CDR3 length: 14 residues. The V end was cut by 6 bases, the J end by 2 bases, with 13 bases between.

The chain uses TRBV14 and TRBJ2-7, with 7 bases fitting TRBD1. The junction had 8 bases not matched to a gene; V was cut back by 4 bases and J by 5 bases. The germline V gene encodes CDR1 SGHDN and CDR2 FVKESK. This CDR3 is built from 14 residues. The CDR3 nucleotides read TGTGCCAGCAGCCCTCAGACAGGGTTAGACGAGCAGTACTTC. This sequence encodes CASSPQTGLDEQYF.

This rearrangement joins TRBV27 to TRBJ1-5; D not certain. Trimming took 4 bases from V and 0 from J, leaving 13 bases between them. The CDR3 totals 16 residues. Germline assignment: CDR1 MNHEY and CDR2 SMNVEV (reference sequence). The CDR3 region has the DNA TGTGCCAGCAGTTACCGAGCTGGGGTTAGCAATCAGCCCCAGCATTTT. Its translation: CASSYRAGVSNQPQHF.

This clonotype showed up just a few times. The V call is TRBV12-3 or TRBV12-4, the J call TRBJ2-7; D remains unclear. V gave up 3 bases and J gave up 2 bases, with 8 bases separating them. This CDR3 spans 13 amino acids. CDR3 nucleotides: TGTGCCAGCAGTTTTGGGGATGCCTACGAGCAGTACTTC. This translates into CASSFGDAYEQYF.

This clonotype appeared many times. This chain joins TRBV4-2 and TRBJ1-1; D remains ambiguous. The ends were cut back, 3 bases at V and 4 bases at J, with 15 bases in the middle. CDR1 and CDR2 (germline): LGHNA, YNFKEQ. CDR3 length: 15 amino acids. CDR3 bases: TGTGCCAGCAGCCAGCTCGGGGAGGCGGTCACTGAAGCTTTCTTT. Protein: CASSQLGEAVTEAFF.

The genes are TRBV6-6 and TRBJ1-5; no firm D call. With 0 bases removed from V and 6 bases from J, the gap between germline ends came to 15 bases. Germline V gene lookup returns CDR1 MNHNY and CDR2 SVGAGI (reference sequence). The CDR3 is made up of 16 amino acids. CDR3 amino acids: CASSYSRVATTQPQHF. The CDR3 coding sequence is TGTGCCAGCAGTTACTCGCGGGTGGCTACTACTCAGCCCCAGCATTTT.

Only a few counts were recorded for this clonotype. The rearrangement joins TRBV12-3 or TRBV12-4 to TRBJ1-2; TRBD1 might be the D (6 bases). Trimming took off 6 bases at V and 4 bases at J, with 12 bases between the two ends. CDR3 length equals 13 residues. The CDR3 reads CASSTGTFYGYTF. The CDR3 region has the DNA TGTGCCAGCAGCACGGGGACATTCTATGGCTACACCTTC.

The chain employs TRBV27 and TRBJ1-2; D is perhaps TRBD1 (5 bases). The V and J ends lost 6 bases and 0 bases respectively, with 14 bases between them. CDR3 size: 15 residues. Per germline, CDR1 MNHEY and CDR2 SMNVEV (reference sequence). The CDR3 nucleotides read TGTGCCAGCAGGCCGGGGGAGCGAGCTAACTATGGCTACACCTTC. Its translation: CASRPGERANYGYTF.

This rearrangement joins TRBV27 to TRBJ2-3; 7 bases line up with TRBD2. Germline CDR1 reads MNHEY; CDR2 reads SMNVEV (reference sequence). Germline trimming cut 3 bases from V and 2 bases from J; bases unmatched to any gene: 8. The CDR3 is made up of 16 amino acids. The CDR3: CASSLTSRPHTDTQYF. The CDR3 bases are TGTGCCAGCAGTTTGACTAGCCGGCCCCACACAGATACGCAGTATTTT.

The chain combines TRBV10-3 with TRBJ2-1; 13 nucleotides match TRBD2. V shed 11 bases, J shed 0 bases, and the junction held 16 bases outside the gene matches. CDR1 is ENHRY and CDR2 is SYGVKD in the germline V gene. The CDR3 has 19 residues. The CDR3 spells CAARQDPRLAGGSYNEQFF. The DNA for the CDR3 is TGTGCCGCAAGACAGGATCCCCGACTAGCGGGGGGCTCCTACAATGAGCAGTTCTTC.

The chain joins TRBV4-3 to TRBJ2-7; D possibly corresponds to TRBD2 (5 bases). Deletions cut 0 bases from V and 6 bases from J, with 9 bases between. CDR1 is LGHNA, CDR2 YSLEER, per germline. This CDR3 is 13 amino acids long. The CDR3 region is CASSQDHRGEQYF. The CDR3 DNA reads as TGCGCCAGCAGCCAAGATCATCGGGGCGAGCAGTACTTC.

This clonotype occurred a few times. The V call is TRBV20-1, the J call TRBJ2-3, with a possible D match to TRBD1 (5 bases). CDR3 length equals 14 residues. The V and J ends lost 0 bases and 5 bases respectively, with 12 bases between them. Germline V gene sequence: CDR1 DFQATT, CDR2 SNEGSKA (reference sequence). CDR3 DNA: TGCAGTGCTAGAGATTGGCAGGGAAGAGATACGCAGTATTTT. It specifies CSARDWQGRDTQYF.

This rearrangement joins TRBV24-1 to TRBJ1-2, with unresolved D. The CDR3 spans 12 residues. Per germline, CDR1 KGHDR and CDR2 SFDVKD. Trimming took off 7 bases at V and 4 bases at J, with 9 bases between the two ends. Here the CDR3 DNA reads TGTGCCACCAGGGACGGCACCTATGGCTACACCTTC. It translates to CATRDGTYGYTF.

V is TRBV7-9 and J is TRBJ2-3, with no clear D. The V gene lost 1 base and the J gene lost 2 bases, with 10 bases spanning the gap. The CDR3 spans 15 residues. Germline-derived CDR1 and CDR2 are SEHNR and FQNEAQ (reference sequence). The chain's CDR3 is CASSLVTGYTDTQYF. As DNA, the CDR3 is TGTGCCAGCAGCTTAGTAACCGGTTACACAGATACGCAGTATTTT.

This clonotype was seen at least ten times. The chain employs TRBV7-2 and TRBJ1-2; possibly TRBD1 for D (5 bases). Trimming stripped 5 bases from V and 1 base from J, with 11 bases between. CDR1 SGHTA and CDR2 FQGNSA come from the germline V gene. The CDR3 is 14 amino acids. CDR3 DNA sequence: TGTGCCAGCAGCGAAGGACATAATAACTATGGCTACACCTTC. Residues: CASSEGHNNYGYTF.

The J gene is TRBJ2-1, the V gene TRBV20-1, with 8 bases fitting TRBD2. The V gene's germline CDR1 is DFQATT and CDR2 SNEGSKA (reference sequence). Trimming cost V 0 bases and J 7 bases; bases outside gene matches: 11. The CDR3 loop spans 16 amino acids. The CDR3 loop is CSARDPRGGGKNEQFF. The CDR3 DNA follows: TGCAGTGCTAGAGACCCTCGGGGCGGGGGGAAAAATGAGCAGTTCTTC.

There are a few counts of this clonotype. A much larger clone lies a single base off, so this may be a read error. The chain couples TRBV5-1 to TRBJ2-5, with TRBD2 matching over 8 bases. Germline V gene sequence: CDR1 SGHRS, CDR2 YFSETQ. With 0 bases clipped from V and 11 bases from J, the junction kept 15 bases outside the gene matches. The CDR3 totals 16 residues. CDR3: CASSLVTSGTYNEQYF. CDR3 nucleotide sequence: TGCGCCAGCAGCTTGGTAACTAGCGGCACCTACAATGAGCAGTACTTC.

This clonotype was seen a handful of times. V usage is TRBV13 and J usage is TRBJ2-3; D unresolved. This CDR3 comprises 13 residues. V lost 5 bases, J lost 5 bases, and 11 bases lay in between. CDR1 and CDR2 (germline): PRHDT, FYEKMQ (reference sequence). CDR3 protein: CASSPPAIDTQYF. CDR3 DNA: TGTGCCAGCAGCCCACCCGCAATAGATACGCAGTATTTT.

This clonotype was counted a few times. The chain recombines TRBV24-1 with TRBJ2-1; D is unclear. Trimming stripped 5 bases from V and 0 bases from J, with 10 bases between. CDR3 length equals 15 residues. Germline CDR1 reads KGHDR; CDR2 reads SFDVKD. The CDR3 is CATSADGSSYNEQFF. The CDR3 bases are TGTGCCACCAGTGCCGACGGTAGCTCCTACAATGAGCAGTTCTTC.